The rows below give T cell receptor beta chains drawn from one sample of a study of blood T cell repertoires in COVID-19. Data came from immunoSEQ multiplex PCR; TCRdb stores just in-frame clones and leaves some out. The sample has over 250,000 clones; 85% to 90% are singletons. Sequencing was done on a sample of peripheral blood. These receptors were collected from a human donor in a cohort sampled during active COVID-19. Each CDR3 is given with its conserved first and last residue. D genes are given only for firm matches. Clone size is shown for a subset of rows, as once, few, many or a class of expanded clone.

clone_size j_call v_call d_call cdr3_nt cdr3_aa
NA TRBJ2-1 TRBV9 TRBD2 TGTGCCAGCAGCCCCCACAGCGGGAGCTCCTACAATGAGCAGTTCTTC CASSPHSGSSYNEQFF
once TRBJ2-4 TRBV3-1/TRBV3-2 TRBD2 TGTGCCAGCAGCCGTAGCGGACTAGCGGGAAAGACCAAAAACATTCAGTACTTC CASSRSGLAGKTKNIQYF
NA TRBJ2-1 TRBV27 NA TGTGCCAGCAGCTACACCAATTTTCGGGGGAACAATGAGCAGTTCTTC CASSYTNFRGNNEQFF
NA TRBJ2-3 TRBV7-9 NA TGTGCCAGCAGCCGGAAAGGGACTCCTAGCACAGATACGCAGTATTTT CASSRKGTPSTDTQYF
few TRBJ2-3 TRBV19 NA TGTGCCAGTAGTCCGACCTTATTTCGGGTTAGCACAGATACGCAGTATTTT CASSPTLFRVSTDTQYF
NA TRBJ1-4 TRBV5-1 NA TGCGCCAGCAGCTTGACAGGATCAGAAAGTGAAAAACTGTTTTTT CASSLTGSESEKLFF
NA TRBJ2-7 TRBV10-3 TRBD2 TGTGCCATCAGTGACGGAGCGGGAGGCCCCTACGAGCAGTACTTC CAISDGAGGPYEQYF
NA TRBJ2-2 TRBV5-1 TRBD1 TGCGCCAGCAGCTCTAAGACAGGGGCCGGTACCGGGGAGCTGTTTTTT CASSSKTGAGTGELFF
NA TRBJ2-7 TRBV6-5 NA TGTGCCAGCAGCCGTAACTACGAGCAGTACTTC CASSRNYEQYF
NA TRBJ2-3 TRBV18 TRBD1 TGTGCCAGCTCACCACCGGGGACAGGGGGCCACACAGATACGCAGTATTTT CASSPPGTGGHTDTQYF
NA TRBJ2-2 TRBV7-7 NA TGTGCTAGCAGCTTCAGCGGCAACACCGGGGAGCTGTTTTTT CASSFSGNTGELFF
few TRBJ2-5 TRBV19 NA TGTGCCAGTAGAGATTCAGGGGCAACAGAGACCCAGTACTTC CASRDSGATETQYF
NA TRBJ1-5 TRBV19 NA TGTGCCAGTACTCATACGAGGTACAATCAGCCCCAGCATTTT CASTHTRYNQPQHF
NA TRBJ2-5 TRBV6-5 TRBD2 TGTGCCAGCAGAGGCTCAATAGCGGGAGGGGAGACCCAGTACTTC CASRGSIAGGETQYF
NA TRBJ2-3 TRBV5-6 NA TGTGCCAGCAGCGGTAACAGGGTGGATACGCAGTATTTT CASSGNRVDTQYF
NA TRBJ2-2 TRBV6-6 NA TGTGCCAGCAGTTACCCAGGGATCACCGGGGAGCTGTTTTTT CASSYPGITGELFF
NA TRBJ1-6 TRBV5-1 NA TGCGCCAGCAGCACCGGACAGAGCTCCTATAATTCACCCCTCCACTTT CASSTGQSSYNSPLHF
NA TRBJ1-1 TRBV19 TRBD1 TGTGCCAGTAGTGACAGGGGTGGCACTGAAGCTTTCTTT CASSDRGGTEAFF
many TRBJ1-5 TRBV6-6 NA TGTGCCAGCAGACTCGATCAGCCCCAGCATTTT CASRLDQPQHF
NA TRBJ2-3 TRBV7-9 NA TGTGCCAGCAGCTTAGGGGGAGCCGCGGATACGCAGTATTTT CASSLGGAADTQYF